This T cell receptor beta chain was obtained from a study of blood T cell repertoires in COVID-19. Study context: Whether acute or convalescent, the COVID-19 samples came from the United States, Italy and Spain. The cDNA or gDNA used as material had been derived from T cells, B-cell-depleted T cells, or PBMCs.

Authors' data handling: By means of reference gene primer amplification, nucleated cell counts were estimated. Clones were sequenced by immunoSEQ multiplex PCR, and TCRdb holds only the in-frame ones, with some missing. D and trimming come from the DNA, and the V and J calls and clone size come from that table. The sample yields about 220,000 clones, around 82% seen once. The length of the CDR3 is 16 residues. V was pared by 4 bases and J by 4 bases, with 3 bases of the junction left unmatched. Germline V gene data show CDR1 as PRHDT and CDR2 as FYEKMQ (reference sequence). This clone was counted once.

This chain joins TRBV13 and TRBJ2-1, with 14 bases that match TRBD2. The specimen was peripheral blood. This clonotype originated in a woman in her 50s with acute or convalescent COVID-19. The CDR3 nucleotides are TGTGCCAGCAGCTCGACTAGCGGGAGGGAATACAATGAGCAGTTCTTC. This gives the protein CASSSTSGREYNEQFF.